This T cell receptor (beta chain) was sequenced in a study of cytomegalovirus exposure and HLA in healthy donors (dated by TCRdb to about 2017). Notes on the research overall: According to a later analysis, the 100 to 150 validation repertoires were produced on the same platform as the roughly 600 repertoires of the first cohort. Along with the approximately 600-subject first cohort, a separate validation cohort of more than 90 different subjects was used. To predict cytomegalovirus infection status, the study combined high-throughput TCR immunosequencing, statistical association of individual TCRs with disease status, and machine learning. The aim of the study was to test whether cataloging public T cell receptors could identify signatures of past pathogen exposure.

The library was built by means of the immunoSEQ multiplex PCR assay. Per the original workflow: To diagnose cytomegalovirus status from the catalog of TCR beta chain sequences, a statistical classification framework was built. As stored in TCRdb, this immuneACCESS dataset retains in-frame rearrangements with V and J assigned. A fraction of the clones does not appear; measured against another copy, unresolved V genes explain less than half of the discrepancy, and the remainder lacks a known reason. Clonal size and the V and J genes are those of that table, whereas D and trimming came from the DNA. Across this sample there are roughly 60,000 clones, with over 85% seen only once. The ten largest account for almost 6% of the sample. General findings and caveats noted by the study authors: Cytomegalovirus status was reported to be diagnosed by the classifier with high specificity and sensitivity in both the original and validation cohorts. In vitro tests confirmed that a few of the cytomegalovirus-associated TCR beta chains recognize cytomegalovirus antigens. While some public TCRs were present in many individuals, most TCR sequences turned up only very rarely across donors. A later analysis lacked HLA typing for the validation cohort, so it scored co-occurrence in that cohort across all 120 or so repertoires. The authors suggested that the approach could potentially be extended to other disease states and immunological phenotypes. Of the cluster scores, about 94% were above 0 in a later analysis, which found that TCRs clustered in the first cohort also tended to co-occur in the roughly 130 validation repertoires. In the study, around 160 TCR beta chains were listed as associated with cytomegalovirus.

The donors were included in the validation cohort of some 110 subjects, a group kept apart from the roughly 670-subject first cohort. Notes on this clone: Its recognized antigen is unknown. No base-level quality is on record; no much larger clone is a single base apart.

V is trimmed back by 8 bases and J by 1 base, and the junction contains 5 bases that no gene match accounts for. Looking up the germline V gene yields CDR1 SGHVS and CDR2 FQNEAQ. The CDR3 holds 14 amino acids from the cysteine to the phenylalanine. The only DNA kept is the CDR3, 42 bases in frame from the first base. This TCR came from a woman under 30 in good health and CMV-seropositive. The chain is assembled from TRBV7-8 and TRBJ2-4; TRBD2 fits 7 bases in the junction. Material for sequencing was PBMCs. The CDR3 is CASGREKAKNIQYF. The base sequence is TGTGCCAGCGGGCGGGAGAAGGCCAAAAACATTCAGTACTTC.